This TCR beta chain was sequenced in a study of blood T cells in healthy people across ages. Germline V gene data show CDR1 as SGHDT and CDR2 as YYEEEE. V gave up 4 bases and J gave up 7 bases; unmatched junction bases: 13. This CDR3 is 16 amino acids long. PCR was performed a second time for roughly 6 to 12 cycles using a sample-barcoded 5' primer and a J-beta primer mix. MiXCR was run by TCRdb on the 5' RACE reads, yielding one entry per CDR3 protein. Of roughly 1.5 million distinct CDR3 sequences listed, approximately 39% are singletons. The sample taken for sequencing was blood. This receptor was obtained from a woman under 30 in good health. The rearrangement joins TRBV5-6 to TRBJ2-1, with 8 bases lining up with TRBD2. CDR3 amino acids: CASSQDWRGALNEQFF. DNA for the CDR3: TGTGCCAGCAGCCAGGACTGGCGGGGGGCCTTGAATGAGCAGTTCTTC.